These T cell receptor beta chains were read from a single sample in a study of cytomegalovirus exposure and HLA in healthy donors. Assay: immunoSEQ multiplex PCR; the TCRdb copy retains only in-frame clones and omits some. In the table there are roughly 250,000 clones, 80% to 90% of which are singletons. Sequencing was carried out using PBMCs. The source is a woman aged 40 to 50 in good health and CMV-seropositive. The CDR3 runs from the conserved cysteine through the conserved F or W.

v_gene	j_gene	CDR3aa
TRBV11-3	TRBJ2-5	CASRAGETQYF
TRBV19	TRBJ1-5	CASSIGGQKNQPQHF
TRBV19	TRBJ1-2	CASSIGRGHGYTF
TRBV30	TRBJ1-2	CAWGGQGVPLRYTF
TRBV19	TRBJ1-3	CASSVSLSGNTIYF
TRBV6-6	TRBJ2-1	CASSYLREGEQFF
TRBV10-3	TRBJ1-6	CAISEGTDSYNSPLHF
TRBV29-1	TRBJ2-5	CSVGGGSRETQYF
TRBV19	TRBJ1-1	CASSQGASNTEAFF
TRBV19	TRBJ1-2	CASSDRTGGEDGYTF
TRBV4-3	TRBJ2-7	CASSRGLAQTSYEQYF
TRBV19	TRBJ2-2	CASSIGPGELFF
TRBV4-3	TRBJ2-3	CASSPLVGTGFSDTQYF
TRBV28	TRBJ2-1	CASSFQTSASYNEQFF
TRBV30	TRBJ2-7	CAWSVGGRREQYF
TRBV7-3	TRBJ2-7	CASSPGGGPNYEQYF
TRBV19	TRBJ1-6	CASSLQGEVNSPLHF
TRBV5-6	TRBJ1-3	CASSLAGLSGNTIYF
TRBV6-6	TRBJ2-5	CASSSSGVGGEQYF
TRBV28	TRBJ2-4	CASSSRGLVHIQYF
TRBV28	TRBJ1-5	CASTRISGRGGYLPQHF
TRBV5-6	TRBJ2-1	CASSLAGTSGYNEQFF
TRBV18	TRBJ1-1	CASSETGDTEAFF
TRBV10-3	TRBJ2-5	CAISAAEETQYF
TRBV6-4	TRBJ2-7	CASSDAPGSRYEQYF
TRBV28	TRBJ2-7	CASSFYGRAYEQYF
TRBV7-3	TRBJ1-4	CASSSNTGARFEKLFF
TRBV7-3	TRBJ2-1	CASSSSIRDNEQFF
TRBV9	TRBJ2-1	CASSPASGNNEQFF
TRBV7-2	TRBJ2-7	CASSVRTSGRGEQYF
TRBV25-1	TRBJ1-4	CASSDTQGRNEKLFF
TRBV30	TRBJ2-6	CAWSAHRSGANGLTF
TRBV5-6	TRBJ1-2	CASSLSGPKGYTF
TRBV30	TRBJ2-7	CAWAGLLDEQYF
TRBV5-4	TRBJ2-5	CASSLTGGETQYF
TRBV15	TRBJ2-1	CATSRAGETYNEQFF
TRBV5-4	TRBJ2-2	CASSFLAGRGTGELFF
TRBV4-1	TRBJ1-1	CASSQEVGLLNTEAFF